The entry that follows covers one T cell receptor beta chain sequence. As yet, its antigen is unknown. CD45RO-negative CD8 cells positively selected for CCR7 made up the naive population, which excluded terminally differentiated effector memory CD45RA+ cells. This record belongs to a study of shared clonotypes between healthy human individuals. Sequencing used immunoSEQ multiplex PCR; TCRdb keeps in-frame clones, though not all of them. The top ten clones hold under 2% of a sample with roughly 2.1 million clones, 85% to 95% of them seen once. The length of the CDR3 is 13 residues. CDR1 MNHEY and CDR2 SMNVEV come from the germline V gene (reference sequence). The V gene lost 2 bases and the J gene lost 1 base, with 5 bases spanning the gap. Broader study findings: The expectation was that sequencing depth would affect clonotype sharing among donors. Sampling used blood alone; tissue repertoires probably differ.

The TCR was taken from a man between 18 and 29 years old in good health. Some clones in this sample may be carry-over from other donors' samples. Sequencing was performed on naive CD8+ T cells from PBMCs. The V and J genes are TRBV27 and TRBJ2-5; no clear D. DNA of the CDR3: TGTGCCAGCAGTTTAATTTTCCAAGAGACCCAGTACTTC. This sequence encodes CASSLIFQETQYF.